Following are 5 T cell receptor beta chains from one sample sequenced in a study of human T cells and chemical hapten exposure. Using its own MiXCR run on the RACE reads, TCRdb lists one record per CDR3 protein. This table has about 80,000 distinct CDR3 sequences, around 10% appearing once. Specified time point: patch test 1, 2 weeks after DPC sensitization. As to treatment: therapeutic diphenylcyclopropenone sensitization with weekly scalp DPC. The sequenced sample was whole blood, obtained in connection with sensitization to the hapten diphenylcyclopropenone (DPC). These receptors originate from a woman aged 45 to 65 with alopecia areata. Some clones in this sample may be carry-over from other donors' samples.

This clonotype came up a few times. The chain recombines TRBV7-3 with TRBJ2-6; D may correspond to TRBD1 or TRBD2 (5 bases each). Germline V gene sequence: CDR1 SGHTA, CDR2 FQGTGA. The CDR3 consists of 17 residues. V dropped 6 bases and J dropped 2 bases, with 17 bases sitting between them. The DNA of the CDR3 is TGTGCCAGCAGTGGCCGCTCCGGGACCACTGGGGCCAACGTCCTGACTTTC. Translating gives CASSGRSGTTGANVLTF.

J is TRBJ2-3 and V is TRBV29-1, with TRBD2 matching over 7 bases. The V gene's germline CDR1 is SQVTM and CDR2 ANQGSEA. The CDR3 covers 15 residues. Losses at the gene ends were 3 bases for V and 1 base for J; bases not matched to a gene: 7. This chain's CDR3 is CSVELPSGRTDTQYF. For the CDR3, the DNA is TGCAGCGTTGAGCTGCCTAGCGGCCGCACAGATACGCAGTATTTT.

This clonotype was counted between two and nine times. The genes are TRBV20-1 and TRBJ1-1; D gene ambiguous. The germline gives CDR1 DFQATT, CDR2 SNEGSKA (reference sequence). The CDR3 spans 14 residues. Trimming shortened V by 0 bases and J by 0 bases, and 8 bases separated the two germline ends. This chain's CDR3 is CSAREGPLNTEAFF. CDR3 in DNA: TGCAGTGCTAGAGAAGGTCCCCTGAACACTGAAGCTTTCTTT.

There are many counts of this clonotype. V gene TRBV29-1 combines with J gene TRBJ1-3; the D is unclear. The CDR3 consists of 13 residues. From germline, CDR1 is SQVTM and CDR2 ANQGSEA. Trimming cost V 3 bases and J 0 bases, with 6 bases left between them. CDR3 sequence reads: CSVDAGSGNTIYF. As DNA, the CDR3 is TGCAGCGTTGACGCCGGCTCTGGAAACACCATATATTTT.

The sample holds a few counts of this clonotype. J is TRBJ1-2 and V is TRBV14, with D maybe TRBD1 (5 bases). CDR3 length: 13 amino acids. V lost 4 bases to trimming and J lost 1 base, with 7 bases between them. Germline V gene sequence: CDR1 SGHDN, CDR2 FVKESK. The CDR3 region is CASSPGNNYGYTF. The CDR3 DNA sequence: TGTGCCAGCAGCCCAGGGAATAACTATGGCTACACCTTC.